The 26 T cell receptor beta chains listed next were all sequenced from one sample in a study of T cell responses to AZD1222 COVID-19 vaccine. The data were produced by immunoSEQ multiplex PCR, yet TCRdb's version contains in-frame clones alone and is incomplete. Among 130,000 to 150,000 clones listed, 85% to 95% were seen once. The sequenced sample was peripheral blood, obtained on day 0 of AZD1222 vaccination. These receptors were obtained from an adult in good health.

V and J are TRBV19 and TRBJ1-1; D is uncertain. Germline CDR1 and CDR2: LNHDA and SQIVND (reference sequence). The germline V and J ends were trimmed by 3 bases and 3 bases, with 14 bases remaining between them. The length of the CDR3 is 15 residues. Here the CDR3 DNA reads TGTGCCAGTAGTATCAACCCCCTCCTAGACACTGAAGCTTTCTTT. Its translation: CASSINPLLDTEAFF.

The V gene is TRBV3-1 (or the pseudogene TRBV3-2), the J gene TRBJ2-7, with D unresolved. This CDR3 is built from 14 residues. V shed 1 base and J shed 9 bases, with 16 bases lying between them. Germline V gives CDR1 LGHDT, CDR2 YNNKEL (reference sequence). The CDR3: CASSQASGPLPQYF. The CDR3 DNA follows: TGTGCCAGCAGCCAAGCGTCCGGACCCCTGCCGCAGTACTTC.

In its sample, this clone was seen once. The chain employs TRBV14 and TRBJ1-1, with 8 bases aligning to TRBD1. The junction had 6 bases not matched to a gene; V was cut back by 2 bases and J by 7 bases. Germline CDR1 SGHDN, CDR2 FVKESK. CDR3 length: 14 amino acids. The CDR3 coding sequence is TGTGCCAGCAGCCAACAGGGGGCCTGGAATGAAGCTTTCTTT. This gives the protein CASSQQGAWNEAFF.

DNA for the CDR3: TGTGCCAGCAGCGAACACCCGAGCCAGGAAACTTACAATGAGCAGTTCTTC. It encodes CASSEHPSQETYNEQFF. The chain carries TRBV3-1 (or the pseudogene TRBV3-2) and TRBJ2-1, with no clear D. Germline CDR1 reads LGHDT; CDR2 reads YNNKEL (reference sequence). V lost 5 bases to trimming and J lost 4 bases, with 21 bases between them. The CDR3 sequence is 17 residues long.

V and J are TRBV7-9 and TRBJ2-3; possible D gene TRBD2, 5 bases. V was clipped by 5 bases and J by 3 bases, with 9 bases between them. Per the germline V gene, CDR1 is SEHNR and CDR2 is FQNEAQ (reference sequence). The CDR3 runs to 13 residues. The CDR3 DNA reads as TGTGCCAGCAGCCCGAGGGTAACAGATACGCAGTATTTT. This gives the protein CASSPRVTDTQYF.

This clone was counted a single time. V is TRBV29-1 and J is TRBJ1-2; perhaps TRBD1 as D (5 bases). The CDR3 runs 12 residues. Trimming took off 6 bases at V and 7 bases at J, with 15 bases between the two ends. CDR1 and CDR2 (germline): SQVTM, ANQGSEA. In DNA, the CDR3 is TGCAGCGTCGGGGGGTCTACGGGTGGCTACACCTTC. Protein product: CSVGGSTGGYTF.

The DNA for the CDR3 is TGTGCCAGCAGCCCGAACACCGGGGAGCTGTTTTTT. Protein: CASSPNTGELFF. The chain combines TRBV12-3 or TRBV12-4 with TRBJ2-2; no definite D call. This CDR3 contains 12 residues. Trimming removed 6 bases from V and 0 bases from J, with 2 bases in between.

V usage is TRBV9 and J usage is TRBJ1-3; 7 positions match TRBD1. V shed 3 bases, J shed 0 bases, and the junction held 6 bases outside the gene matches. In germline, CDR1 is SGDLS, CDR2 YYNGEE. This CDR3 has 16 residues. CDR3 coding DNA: TGTGCCAGCAGCGGCCGACAGGGCTACTCTGGAAACACCATATATTTT. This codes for CASSGRQGYSGNTIYF.

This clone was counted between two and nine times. The DNA for the CDR3 is TGTGCCAGCAGCGTAGCTGGCAGGGAGACCCAGCATTTT. Translated: CASSVAGRETQHF. V usage is TRBV9 and J usage is TRBJ1-5; D possibly corresponds to TRBD1 (5 bases). This CDR3 comprises 13 residues. Germline lookup yields CDR1 SGDLS and CDR2 YYNGEE. With 0 bases removed from V and 11 bases from J, the gap between germline ends came to 12 bases.

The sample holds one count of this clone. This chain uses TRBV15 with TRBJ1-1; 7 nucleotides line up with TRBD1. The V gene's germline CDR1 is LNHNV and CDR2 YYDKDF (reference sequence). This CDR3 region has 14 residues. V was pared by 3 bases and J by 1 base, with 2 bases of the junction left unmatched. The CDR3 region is CATSRGDRNTEAFF. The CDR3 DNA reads TGTGCCACCAGCAGGGGGGACAGGAACACTGAAGCTTTCTTT.

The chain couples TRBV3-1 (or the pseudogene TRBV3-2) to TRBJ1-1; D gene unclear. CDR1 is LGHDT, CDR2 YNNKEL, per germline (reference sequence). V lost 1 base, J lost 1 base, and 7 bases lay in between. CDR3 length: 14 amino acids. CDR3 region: CASSQGFSNTEAFF. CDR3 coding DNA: TGTGCCAGCAGCCAAGGCTTCTCGAACACTGAAGCTTTCTTT.

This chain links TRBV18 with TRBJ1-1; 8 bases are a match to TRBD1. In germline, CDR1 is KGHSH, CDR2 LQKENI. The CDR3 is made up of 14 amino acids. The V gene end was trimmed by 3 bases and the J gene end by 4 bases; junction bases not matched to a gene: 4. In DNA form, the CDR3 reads TGTGCCAGCTCACCGCAGGGGGCTGGCACTGAAGCTTTCTTT. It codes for CASSPQGAGTEAFF. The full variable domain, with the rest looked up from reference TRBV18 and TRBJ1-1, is NAGVMQNPRHLVRRRGQEARLRCSPMKGHSHVYWYRQLPEEGLKFMVYLQKENIIDESGMPKERFSAEFPKEGPSILRIQQVVRGDSAAYFCASSPQGAGTEAFFGQGTRLTVV.

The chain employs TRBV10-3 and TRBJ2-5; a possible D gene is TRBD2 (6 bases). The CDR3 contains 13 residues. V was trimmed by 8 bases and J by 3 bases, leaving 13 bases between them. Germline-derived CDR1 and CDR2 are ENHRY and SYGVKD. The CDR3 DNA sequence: TGTGCCATCGGAGGGACGGGGAAAGAGACCCAGTACTTC. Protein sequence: CAIGGTGKETQYF.

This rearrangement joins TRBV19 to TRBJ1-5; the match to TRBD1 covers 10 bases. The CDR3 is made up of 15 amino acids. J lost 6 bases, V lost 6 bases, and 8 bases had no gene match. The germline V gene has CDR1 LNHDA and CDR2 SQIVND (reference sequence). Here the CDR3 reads CASRETGGAGQPQHF. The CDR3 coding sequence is TGTGCCAGTAGGGAGACAGGGGGCGCGGGTCAGCCCCAGCATTTT.

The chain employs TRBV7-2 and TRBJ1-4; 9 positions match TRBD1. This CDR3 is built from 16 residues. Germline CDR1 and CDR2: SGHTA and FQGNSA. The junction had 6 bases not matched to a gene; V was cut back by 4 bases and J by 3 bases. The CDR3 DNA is TGTGCCAGCAGCTCACAGGGGGCGCGTGCTAATGAAAAACTGTTTTTT. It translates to CASSSQGARANEKLFF.

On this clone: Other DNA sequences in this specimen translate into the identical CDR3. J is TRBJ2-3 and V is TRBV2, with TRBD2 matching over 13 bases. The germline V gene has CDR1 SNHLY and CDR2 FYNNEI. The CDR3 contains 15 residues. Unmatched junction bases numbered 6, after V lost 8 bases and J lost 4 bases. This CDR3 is CASRRLAGGADTQYF. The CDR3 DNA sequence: TGTGCCAGCCGAAGACTAGCGGGAGGTGCAGATACGCAGTATTTT.

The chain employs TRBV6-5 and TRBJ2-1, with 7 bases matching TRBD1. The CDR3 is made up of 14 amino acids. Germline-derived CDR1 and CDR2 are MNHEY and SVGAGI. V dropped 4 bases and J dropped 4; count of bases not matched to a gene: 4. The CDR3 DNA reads TGTGCCAGCAGTTCCGGGACAGAATACAATGAGCAGTTCTTC. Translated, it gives CASSSGTEYNEQFF.

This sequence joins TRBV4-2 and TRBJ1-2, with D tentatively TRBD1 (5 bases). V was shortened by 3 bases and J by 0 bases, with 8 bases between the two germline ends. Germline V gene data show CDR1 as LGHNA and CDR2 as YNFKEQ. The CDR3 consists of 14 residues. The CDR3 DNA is TGTGCCAGCAGCCAGGACACTTCTAACTATGGCTACACCTTC. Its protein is CASSQDTSNYGYTF.

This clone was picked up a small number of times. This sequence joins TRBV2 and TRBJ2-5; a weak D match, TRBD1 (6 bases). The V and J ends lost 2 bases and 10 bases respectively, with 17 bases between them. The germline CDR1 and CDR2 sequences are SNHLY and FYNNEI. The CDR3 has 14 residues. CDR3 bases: TGTGCCAGCAGTGAAACCCCCTTAGGCAGGGGCCAGTACTTC. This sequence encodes CASSETPLGRGQYF.

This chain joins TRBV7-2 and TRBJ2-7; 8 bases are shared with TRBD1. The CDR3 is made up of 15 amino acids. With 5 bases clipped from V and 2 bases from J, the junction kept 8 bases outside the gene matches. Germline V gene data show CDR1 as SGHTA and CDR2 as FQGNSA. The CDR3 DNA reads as TGTGCCAGCAGCACCACGAGGACAGGGACCTACGAGCAGTACTTC. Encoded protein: CASSTTRTGTYEQYF.

This CDR3 reads CASAEPSRTLASTDTQYF. The CDR3 nucleotides are TGTGCCAGCGCAGAACCCTCGAGGACACTAGCCTCCACAGATACGCAGTATTTT. The chain couples TRBV7-9 to TRBJ2-3; D perhaps matches TRBD2 (6 bases). This CDR3 has 18 amino acids. V was cut by 8 bases and J by 2 bases, with 26 bases left in between. Per the germline V gene, CDR1 is SEHNR and CDR2 is FQNEAQ (reference sequence). Full variable domain (rest looked up from reference TRBV7-9 and TRBJ2-3): DTGVSQNPRHKITKRGQNVTFRCDPISEHNRLYWYRQTLGQGPEFLTYFQNEAQLEKSRLLSDRFSAERPKGSFSTLEIQRTEQGDSAMYLCASAEPSRTLASTDTQYFGPGTRLTVL.

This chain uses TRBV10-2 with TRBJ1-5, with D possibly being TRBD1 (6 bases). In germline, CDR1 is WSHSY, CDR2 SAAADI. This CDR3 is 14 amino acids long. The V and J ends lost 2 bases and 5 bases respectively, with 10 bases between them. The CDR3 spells CASSEMGGYQPQHF. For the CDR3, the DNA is TGCGCCAGCAGTGAGATGGGGGGCTATCAGCCCCAGCATTTT.

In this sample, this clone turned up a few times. CDR3 protein: CASSAQGDYGYTF. CDR3 sequence (DNA): TGCGCCAGCAGCGCACAGGGGGACTATGGCTACACCTTC. V gene TRBV4-1 combines with J gene TRBJ1-2; 8 bases agree with TRBD1. Germline V lookup: CDR1 MGHRA, CDR2 YSYEKL. With 5 bases clipped from V and 3 bases from J, the junction kept 2 bases outside the gene matches. The CDR3 extends over 13 amino acids.

The CDR3 coding sequence is TGTGCCAGCAGCCAAGATTCGGGGGGCATCGATGACGAGCAGTACTTC. It translates to CASSQDSGGIDDEQYF. The V gene is TRBV3-1 (or the pseudogene TRBV3-2), the J gene TRBJ2-7, with D tentatively TRBD2 (7 bases). The germline V and J ends were trimmed by 0 bases and 5 bases, with 17 bases remaining between them. Germline V lookup: CDR1 LGHDT, CDR2 YNNKEL (reference sequence). This CDR3 contains 16 residues.

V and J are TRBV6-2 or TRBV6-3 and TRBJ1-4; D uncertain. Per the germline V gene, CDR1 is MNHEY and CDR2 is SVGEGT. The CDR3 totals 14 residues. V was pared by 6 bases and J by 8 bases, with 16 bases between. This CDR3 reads CASSSRVIGEKLFF. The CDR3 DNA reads TGTGCCAGCAGCTCGCGGGTGATAGGGGAAAAACTGTTTTTT.

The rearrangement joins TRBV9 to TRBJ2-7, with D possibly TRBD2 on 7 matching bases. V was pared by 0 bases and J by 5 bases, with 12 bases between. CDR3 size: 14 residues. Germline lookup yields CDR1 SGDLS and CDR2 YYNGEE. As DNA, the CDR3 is TGTGCCAGCAGCGTAGCCGGGGGGCCCGACGAGCAGTACTTC. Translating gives CASSVAGGPDEQYF.